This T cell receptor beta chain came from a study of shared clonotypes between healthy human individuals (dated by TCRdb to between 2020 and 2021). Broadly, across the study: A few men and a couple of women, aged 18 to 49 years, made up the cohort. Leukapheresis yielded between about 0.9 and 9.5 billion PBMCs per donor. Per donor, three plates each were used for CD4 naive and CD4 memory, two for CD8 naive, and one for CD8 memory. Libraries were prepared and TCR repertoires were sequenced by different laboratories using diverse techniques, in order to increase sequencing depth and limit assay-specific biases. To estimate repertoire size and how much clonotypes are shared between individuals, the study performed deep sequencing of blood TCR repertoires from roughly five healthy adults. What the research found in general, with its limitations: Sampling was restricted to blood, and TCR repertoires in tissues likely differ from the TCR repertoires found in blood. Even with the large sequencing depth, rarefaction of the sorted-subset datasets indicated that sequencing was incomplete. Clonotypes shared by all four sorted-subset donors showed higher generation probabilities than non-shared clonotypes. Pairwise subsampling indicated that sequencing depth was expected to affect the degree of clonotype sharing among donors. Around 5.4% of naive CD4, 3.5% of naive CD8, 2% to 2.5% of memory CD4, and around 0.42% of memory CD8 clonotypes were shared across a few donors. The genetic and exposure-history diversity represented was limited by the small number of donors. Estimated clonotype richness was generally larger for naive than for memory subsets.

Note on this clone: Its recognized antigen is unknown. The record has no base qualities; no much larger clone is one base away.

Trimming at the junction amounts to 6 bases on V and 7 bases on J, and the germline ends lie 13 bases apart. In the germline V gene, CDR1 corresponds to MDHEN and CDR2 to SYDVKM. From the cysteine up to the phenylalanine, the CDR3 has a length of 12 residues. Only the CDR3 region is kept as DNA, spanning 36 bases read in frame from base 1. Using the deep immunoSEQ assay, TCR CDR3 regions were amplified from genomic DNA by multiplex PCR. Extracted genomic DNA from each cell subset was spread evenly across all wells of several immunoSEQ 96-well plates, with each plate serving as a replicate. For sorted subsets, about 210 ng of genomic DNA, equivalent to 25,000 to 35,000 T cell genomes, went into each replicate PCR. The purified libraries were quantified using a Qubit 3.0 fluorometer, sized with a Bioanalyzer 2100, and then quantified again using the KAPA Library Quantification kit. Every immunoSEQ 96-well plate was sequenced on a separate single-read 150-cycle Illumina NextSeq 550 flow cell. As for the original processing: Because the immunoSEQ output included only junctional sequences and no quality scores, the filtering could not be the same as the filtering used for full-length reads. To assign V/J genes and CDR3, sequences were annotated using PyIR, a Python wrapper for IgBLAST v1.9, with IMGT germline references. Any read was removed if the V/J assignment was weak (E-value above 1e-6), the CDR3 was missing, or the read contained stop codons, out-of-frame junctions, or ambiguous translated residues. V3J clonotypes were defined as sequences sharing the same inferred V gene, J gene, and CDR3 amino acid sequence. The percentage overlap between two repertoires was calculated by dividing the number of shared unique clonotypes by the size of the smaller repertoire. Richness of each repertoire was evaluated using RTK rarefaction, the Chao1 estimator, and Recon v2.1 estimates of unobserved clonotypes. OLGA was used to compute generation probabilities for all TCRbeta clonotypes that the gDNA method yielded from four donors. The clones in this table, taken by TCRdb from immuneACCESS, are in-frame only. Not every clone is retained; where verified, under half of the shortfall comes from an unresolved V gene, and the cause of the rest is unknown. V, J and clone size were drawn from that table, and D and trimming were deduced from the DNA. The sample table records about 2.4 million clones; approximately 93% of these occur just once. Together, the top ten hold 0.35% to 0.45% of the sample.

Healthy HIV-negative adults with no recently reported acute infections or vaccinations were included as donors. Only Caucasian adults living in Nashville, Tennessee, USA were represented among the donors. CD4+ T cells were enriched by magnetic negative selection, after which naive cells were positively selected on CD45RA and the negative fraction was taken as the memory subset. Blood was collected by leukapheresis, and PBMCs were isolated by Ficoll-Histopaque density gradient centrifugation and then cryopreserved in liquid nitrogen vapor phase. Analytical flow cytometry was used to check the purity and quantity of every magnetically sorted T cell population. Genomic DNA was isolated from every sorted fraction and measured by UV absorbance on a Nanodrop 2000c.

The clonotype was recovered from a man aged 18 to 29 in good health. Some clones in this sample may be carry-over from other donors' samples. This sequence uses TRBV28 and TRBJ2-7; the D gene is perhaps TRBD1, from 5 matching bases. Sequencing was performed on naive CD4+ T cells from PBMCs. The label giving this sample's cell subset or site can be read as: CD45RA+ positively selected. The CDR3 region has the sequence CASRGAPTEQYF. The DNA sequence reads TGTGCCAGCAGAGGGGCCCCTACTGAGCAGTACTTC.